This TCR beta chain appears in the sequencing data of a study of blood T cell repertoires in COVID-19 (dated by TCRdb to about 2020). Some background on the complete study: The collaborator samples originated in the United States, Italy and Spain and spanned the acute and convalescent phases of COVID-19. The prospective study material was composed of cDNA or gDNA derived from T cells, B-cell-depleted T cells, or PBMCs. Subjects who had been exposed to COVID-19, were actively infected with it, or had recovered from it provided the deeply sampled blood TCRbeta repertoires that made up the dataset. The repertoires were released in a freely available public database intended as a resource for research on the immune response to SARS-CoV-2. The samples were drawn from two sources: the first 160 participants of the ongoing ImmuneRACE study, and about 1,300 subjects contributed by 6 global collaborators. A de-identified subject ID, COVID-19 status, age in years and sex were almost always included in the sample metadata. HLA class I and class II types, where available, came from metadata supplied by the sample provider rather than from assay-based typing. Overall study outcomes, separate from this receptor: The quantity of clinical and demographic metadata differed by source and by participant and was supplied without curation.

Whole blood was collected in K2EDTA tubes by collaborating institutions according to the institutions' own protocols. For TCRbeta analysis, collaborators shipped samples as frozen whole blood, isolated PBMCs, or DNA extracted from either of those sample types. This clone appeared once. No antigen is known for it. Base qualities are not recorded, but no much larger clone differs from it by a single base. TCRbeta CDR3 regions were amplified from genomic DNA by means of the immunoSEQ Assay, a bias-controlled multiplex PCR. For the original study's pipeline: Nucleated cell counts per sample were estimated from amplification of reference gene primers within the assay. To quantify the absolute abundance of each unique TCRbeta CDR3 rearrangement, sequence reads were collapsed and filtered. For each sample, productive Simpson clonality was calculated as the square root of Simpson's diversity index across productive rearrangements. Imported from immuneACCESS, the table was reduced by TCRdb to in-frame sequences with V and J called. These copies leave out some clones; in studies compared against another copy, an unresolved V gene accounts for under half, and the cause of the remainder is not known. The V and J calls and clone size were taken over from that table, and D and trimming were inferred from the DNA. The sample table records over 120,000 clones; about 79% of these occur just once. The ten biggest clones cover more than 2.5% of the sample.

This sequence originates from a woman at least 80 years old with acute or convalescent COVID-19. The sequenced sample consisted of peripheral blood.

The bases are TGCGCCAGCAGCTTGGTGACTCAGTCTGGCTATGGCTACACCTTC. Translated, it reads CASSLVTQSGYGYTF. In this chain, TRBV5-1 is recombined with TRBJ1-2; no D segment can be confidently identified. The germline ends are 13 bases apart after V is trimmed by 0 bases and J by 4 bases. CDR1 and CDR2 are drawn from the germline V gene: SGHRS, YFSETQ. The CDR3 goes from the cysteine to the phenylalanine over 15 residues. This entry keeps only the CDR3 DNA: 45 bases, framed from base 1.